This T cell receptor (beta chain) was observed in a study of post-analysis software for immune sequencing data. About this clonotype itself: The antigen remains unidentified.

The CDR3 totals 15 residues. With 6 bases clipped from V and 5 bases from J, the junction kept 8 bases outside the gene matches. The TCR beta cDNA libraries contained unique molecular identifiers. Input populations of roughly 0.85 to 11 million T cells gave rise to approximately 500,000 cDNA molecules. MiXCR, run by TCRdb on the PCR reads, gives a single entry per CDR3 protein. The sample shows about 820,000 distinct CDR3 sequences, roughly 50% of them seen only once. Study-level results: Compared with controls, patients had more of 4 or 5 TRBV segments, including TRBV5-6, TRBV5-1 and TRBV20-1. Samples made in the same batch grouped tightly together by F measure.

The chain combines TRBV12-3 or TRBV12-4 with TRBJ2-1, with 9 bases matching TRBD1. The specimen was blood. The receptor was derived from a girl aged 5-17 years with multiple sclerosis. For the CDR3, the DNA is TGTGCCAGCAGGGCCCCCAGGACAGGGGACAATGAGCAGTTCTTC. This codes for CASRAPRTGDNEQFF.